The 20 T cell receptor beta chains in this list originate from one sample, sequenced in a study of T cell changes during pregnancy in multiple sclerosis (dated by TCRdb to 2018 to 2020). Libraries were constructed by the immunoSEQ multiplex PCR assay. The table was pulled from immuneACCESS by TCRdb, which kept in-frame rearrangements only. Such tables lose some clones; where checked, under half of the loss comes from unresolved V genes, and the rest has no known cause. Recorded for this sample are 35,000 to 55,000 clones; nearly 95% of them occurred a single time. Of the sample, 2% to 2.5% is held by the ten largest clones. Sample: peripheral blood, taken in the third trimester of pregnancy. The receptors originated from a female donor with multiple sclerosis, enrolled in a pregnancy study.

This rearrangement joins TRBV11-1 to TRBJ2-1; D may be TRBD2 (5 bases). The CDR3 is made up of 15 amino acids. Germline V gene data show CDR1 as SGHAT and CDR2 as FQDESV (reference sequence). V shed 5 bases and J shed 0 bases, with 11 bases lying between them. The CDR3 sequence is CASSADSSSYNEQFF. CDR3 in DNA: TGTGCCAGCAGCGCGGACTCAAGCTCCTACAATGAGCAGTTCTTC.

The chain uses TRBV13 and TRBJ2-1, with D perhaps TRBD2 (5 bases). Germline assignment: CDR1 PRHDT and CDR2 FYEKMQ (reference sequence). The CDR3 has 18 residues. V lost 4 bases, J lost 1 base, and 20 bases lay in between. The chain's CDR3 is CASSSRVIVAQSYNEQFF. CDR3 coding DNA: TGTGCCAGCAGCTCCCGAGTTATAGTAGCGCAGTCCTACAATGAGCAGTTCTTC.

The chain uses TRBV30 and TRBJ2-7; TRBD1 matches at 7 bases. The germline V gene has CDR1 GTSNPN and CDR2 SVGIG (reference sequence). The CDR3 is made up of 13 amino acids. Unmatched junction bases numbered 11, after V lost 7 bases and J lost 5 bases. CDR3 coding DNA: TGTGCCTCTTCGACAGGGCCATTGAACGAGCAGTACTTC. Translation gives CASSTGPLNEQYF.

The chain has TRBV2 and TRBJ2-2; 10 bases are a match to TRBD1. J gave up 1 base and V 9 bases, and 5 bases lay outside the gene matches. The CDR3 runs to 15 residues. Germline V gene data show CDR1 as SNHLY and CDR2 as FYNNEI. The CDR3, as DNA: TGTGCCAGAAGACAGGGGGCAGGGAACACCGGGGAGCTGTTTTTT. It translates to CARRQGAGNTGELFF.

The chain employs TRBV7-3 and TRBJ1-1; the D is unclear. The germline V gene encodes CDR1 SGHTA and CDR2 FQGTGA. The V end lost 4 bases, the J end lost 1 base, and 10 bases lay between the germline ends. The CDR3 covers 14 residues. Written as DNA, the CDR3 is TGTGCCAGCAGCTGGTCCGCGGGGAACACTGAAGCTTTCTTT. Its translation is CASSWSAGNTEAFF. Full variable domain (rest looked up from reference TRBV7-3 and TRBJ1-1): GAGVSQTPSNKVTEKGKYVELRCDPISGHTALYWYRQSLGQGPEFLIYFQGTGAADDSGLPNDRFFAVRPEGSVSTLKIQRTERGDSAVYLCASSWSAGNTEAFFGQGTRLTVV.

The chain employs TRBV9 and TRBJ1-5; 8 bases are shared with TRBD1. V lost 4 bases and J lost 8; bases outside the gene matches: 8. In germline, CDR1 is SGDLS, CDR2 YYNGEE. CDR3 length: 14 residues. The CDR3 region is CASSPDRGLEPQHF. The CDR3 DNA follows: TGTGCCAGCAGCCCAGACAGGGGTTTGGAGCCCCAGCATTTT.

CDR3 nucleotides: TGTGCCAGCAGTTTATTCGGGGATAGCAATCAGCCCCAGCATTTT. Protein product: CASSLFGDSNQPQHF. The V call is TRBV27, the J call TRBJ1-5, with D unclear. The V end was cut by 1 base, the J end by 0 bases, with 7 bases between. Germline V gene data show CDR1 as MNHEY and CDR2 as SMNVEV (reference sequence). The CDR3 consists of 15 residues.

This chain uses TRBV11-2 with TRBJ1-2; no reliable D call. Deletions cut 11 bases from V and 3 bases from J, with 16 bases between. The CDR3 runs 13 residues. The germline V gene encodes CDR1 SGHAT and CDR2 FQNNGV. The CDR3 DNA reads TGTGCCTCATCGAAGGAGGTTGACTATGGCTACACCTTC. The encoded protein is CASSKEVDYGYTF.

The chain recombines TRBV29-1 with TRBJ2-3, with TRBD2 as a possible D gene (5 bases). The V end lost 7 bases, the J end lost 3 bases, and 17 bases lay between the germline ends. The CDR3 loop spans 14 amino acids. Germline V gives CDR1 SQVTM, CDR2 ANQGSEA. CDR3: CSARRGIGTDTQYF. For the CDR3, the DNA is TGCAGCGCACGCCGGGGTATAGGTACAGATACGCAGTATTTT.

This chain uses TRBV2 with TRBJ1-4, with D maybe TRBD1 (6 bases). Trimming stripped 10 bases from V and 7 bases from J, with 16 bases between. The germline V gene has CDR1 SNHLY and CDR2 FYNNEI. The CDR3 runs to 13 residues. CDR3 DNA sequence: TGTGCCACCGCCTGGGACATCGGTGAAAAACTGTTTTTT. Its protein product is CATAWDIGEKLFF. Based on the CDR3 plus reference TRBV2 and TRBJ1-4, the full variable domain is EPEVTQTPSHQVTQMGQEVILRCVPISNHLYFYWYRQILGQKVEFLVSFYNNEISEKSEIFDDQFSVERPDGSNFTLKIRSTKLEDSAMYFCATAWDIGEKLFFGSGTQLSVL.

The chain has TRBV6-1 and TRBJ2-5, with D perhaps TRBD1 (6 bases). Per the germline V gene, CDR1 is MNHNS and CDR2 is SASEGT. CDR3 length: 16 amino acids. The V end lost 4 bases, the J end lost 2 bases, and 17 bases lay between the germline ends. The CDR3 loop reads CASSVNRDTLQETQYF. For the CDR3, the DNA is TGTGCCAGCAGTGTAAACCGGGACACTTTACAAGAGACCCAGTACTTC.

The chain uses TRBV4-2 and TRBJ1-2; TRBD1 aligns across 7 bases. The CDR3 length is 15 residues. Trimming removed 4 bases from V and 5 bases from J; junction bases left unmatched: 10. Germline CDR1 and CDR2: LGHNA and YNFKEQ. CDR3: CASSLGTEGLYGYTF. The CDR3 DNA sequence: TGTGCCAGCAGCCTCGGGACAGAGGGCTTATATGGCTACACCTTC.

The rearrangement uses TRBV9 and TRBJ2-5, with TRBD2 matching 10 bases. The length of the CDR3 is 20 residues. CDR1 and CDR2 from the germline V gene are SGDLS and YYNGEE. Unmatched junction bases numbered 18, after V lost 0 bases and J lost 4 bases. In DNA, the CDR3 is TGTGCCAGCAGCGTAGCTAAAGGGAGCGGGAGGGCCCTTGGTGGAGAGACCCAGTACTTC. Translated: CASSVAKGSGRALGGETQYF.

The J gene is TRBJ2-5, the V gene TRBV25-1, with 9 bases lining up with TRBD1. The J segment lost 5 bases and the V segment lost 6 bases, leaving 7 bases of the junction unmatched. The CDR3 has 14 amino acids. The germline CDR1 and CDR2 sequences are MGHDK and SYGVNS. CDR3 protein: CASSPGQGYETQYF. CDR3 in DNA: TGTGCCAGCAGCCCCGGACAGGGGTATGAGACCCAGTACTTC.

The rearrangement uses TRBV9 and TRBJ1-2; 10 bases are shared with TRBD1. Germline V lookup: CDR1 SGDLS, CDR2 YYNGEE. This CDR3 has 15 residues. After removal of 3 bases from V and 5 bases from J, the junction contained 7 bases not matched to a gene. In DNA form, the CDR3 reads TGTGCCAGCAGCGACCGGACAGGGGGTCGGTATGGCTACACCTTC. As protein: CASSDRTGGRYGYTF. Full variable domain (remainder filled in from reference TRBV9 and TRBJ1-2): DSGVTQTPKHLITATGQRVTLRCSPRSGDLSVYWYQQSLDQGLQFLIQYYNGEERAKGNILERFSAQQFPDLHSELNLSSLELGDSALYFCASSDRTGGRYGYTFGSGTRLTVV.

J is TRBJ2-1 and V is TRBV5-1; 15 bases match TRBD2. The CDR3 has 19 residues. Germline CDR1 reads SGHRS; CDR2 reads YFSETQ. The trim removed 3 bases at V and 3 bases at J, leaving 10 bases unmatched. In DNA form, the CDR3 reads TGCGCCAGCAGCTCTGTTCCGGGACTAGCGGGAGGAGGCTACAATGAGCAGTTCTTC. It translates to CASSSVPGLAGGGYNEQFF.

The rearrangement uses TRBV4-1 and TRBJ1-1, with 7 bases fitting TRBD1. The CDR3 extends over 15 amino acids. J gave up 4 bases and V 2 bases, and 7 bases lay outside the gene matches. Germline V gene lookup returns CDR1 MGHRA and CDR2 YSYEKL. CDR3 coding DNA: TGCGCCAGCAGCCAAAAACTAGGGGGCGGCACTGAAGCTTTCTTT. Residues: CASSQKLGGGTEAFF.

The chain employs TRBV27 and TRBJ2-7, with 11 positions matching TRBD2. J was trimmed by 2 bases and V by 5 bases; bases with no gene match: 5. There are 15 residues in the CDR3. Germline V gene sequence: CDR1 MNHEY, CDR2 SMNVEV (reference sequence). This CDR3 reads CASSPGTSGAYEQYF. In nucleotides, the CDR3 is TGTGCCAGCAGTCCCGGGACTAGCGGAGCCTACGAGCAGTACTTC.

V usage is TRBV10-1 and J usage is TRBJ1-5, with D perhaps matching TRBD1 (6 bases). This CDR3 has 15 amino acids. CDR1 is WNHNN, CDR2 SYGVQD, per germline (reference sequence). V shed 7 bases and J shed 0 bases, with 13 bases lying between them. CDR3 sequence: CASKMDRHSNQPQHF. The CDR3 coding sequence is TGCGCCAGCAAAATGGACAGACATAGCAATCAGCCCCAGCATTTT.

V gene TRBV11-3 combines with J gene TRBJ2-1; 12 bases agree with TRBD1. J lost 4 bases, V lost 5 bases, and 9 bases had no gene match. In germline, CDR1 is SGHNT, CDR2 YENEEA. There are 17 residues in the CDR3. The CDR3 spells CASSPPRDRGQYNEQFF. DNA of the CDR3: TGTGCCAGCAGCCCCCCCCGGGACAGGGGGCAATACAATGAGCAGTTCTTC. Full variable domain (remainder filled in from reference TRBV11-3 and TRBJ2-1): EAGVVQSPRYKIIEKKQPVAFWCNPISGHNTLYWYLQNLGQGPELLIRYENEEAVDDSQLPKDRFSAERLKGVDSTLKIQPAELGDSAVYLCASSPPRDRGQYNEQFFGPGTRLTVL.